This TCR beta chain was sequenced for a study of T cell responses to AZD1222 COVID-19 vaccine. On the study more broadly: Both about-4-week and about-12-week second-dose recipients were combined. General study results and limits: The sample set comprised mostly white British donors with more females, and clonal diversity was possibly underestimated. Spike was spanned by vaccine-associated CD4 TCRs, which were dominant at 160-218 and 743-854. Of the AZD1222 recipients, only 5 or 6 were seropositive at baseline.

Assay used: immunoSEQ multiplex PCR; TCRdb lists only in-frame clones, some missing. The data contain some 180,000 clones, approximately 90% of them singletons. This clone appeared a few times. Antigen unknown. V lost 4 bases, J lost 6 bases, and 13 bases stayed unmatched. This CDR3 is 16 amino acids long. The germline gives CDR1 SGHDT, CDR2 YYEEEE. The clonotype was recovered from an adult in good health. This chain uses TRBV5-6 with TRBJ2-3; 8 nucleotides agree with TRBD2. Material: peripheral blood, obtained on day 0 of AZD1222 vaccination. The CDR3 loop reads CASSVPGLGQGDTQYF. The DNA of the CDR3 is TGTGCCAGCAGCGTTCCGGGACTAGGGCAGGGGGATACGCAGTATTTT.